This is a list of T cell receptor beta chains from one sample in a study of long-term antiretroviral therapy in people with HIV. The assay was immunoSEQ multiplex PCR, and TCRdb's table has in-frame clones only and misses some. The data show about 30,000 clones, around 94% seen once. The sequences come from unsorted PBMCs, collected around 5.3 years after starting antiretroviral therapy. These receptors originate from a woman between 45 and 65 years old with HIV. Each CDR3 is given with its conserved first and last residue. The order of the fields is clone size, D gene, J gene, V gene, CDR3 length, CDR3 DNA, CDR3 protein. D genes are given only for firm matches. Not every row has a clone size; where given, it reads once, few, many or a size class.

NA	NA	TRBJ2-3	TRBV7-8	12	TGTGCCAGCAGCCCTAGCACAGATACGCAGTATTTT	CASSPSTDTQYF
NA	NA	TRBJ1-2	TRBV4-2	15	TGTGCCAGCAGCCAAGAGCCAGATTCAGGCTATGGCTACACCTTC	CASSQEPDSGYGYTF
NA	TRBD1	TRBJ2-3	TRBV6-5	15	TGTGCCAGCAGTTCGGGACAGGGATTCACAGATACGCAGTATTTT	CASSSGQGFTDTQYF
NA	NA	TRBJ1-2	TRBV6-1	15	TGTGCCAGCAGTGATCTCCTTACAGGGCACTATGGCTACACCTTC	CASSDLLTGHYGYTF
NA	NA	TRBJ1-2	TRBV28	15	TGTGCCAGCAGTTTACAAGGGGACTGGGGGGGTGGCTACACCTTC	CASSLQGDWGGGYTF
NA	TRBD2	TRBJ2-1	TRBV11-2	17	TGTGCCAGCAGCCCCGATCTAGCGGGGGGGCCTCGCGATGAGCAGTTCTTC	CASSPDLAGGPRDEQFF
NA	NA	TRBJ1-4	TRBV7-8	14	TGTGCCAGCAGCTTAGTGGGGGTCAATGAAAAACTGTTTTTT	CASSLVGVNEKLFF
NA	NA	TRBJ1-1	TRBV7-6	18	TGTGCCAGCAGCTTAGTCCCCAGGGGAGGATCAGAAAACACTGAAGCTTTCTTT	CASSLVPRGGSENTEAFF
NA	NA	TRBJ1-5	TRBV30	13	TGTGCCTGGAGTCTCGGACCGGGGCAGCCCCAGCATTTT	CAWSLGPGQPQHF
once	NA	TRBJ2-7	TRBV4-3	13	TGCGCCAGCAGCCAAGAAGGGACGTCCGAGCAGTACTTC	CASSQEGTSEQYF
NA	NA	TRBJ1-1	TRBV7-8	14	TGTGCCAGCAGCTTAGAATCTCGAAGGGCTGAAGCTTTCTTT	CASSLESRRAEAFF
NA	NA	TRBJ1-3	TRBV29-1	15	TGCAGCGTTGTGGCAGGGAGTAACTCTGGAAACACCATATATTTT	CSVVAGSNSGNTIYF
NA	TRBD1	TRBJ2-7	TRBV7-8	15	TGTGCCAGCACCTCAGGGACAGTTCCATCCTACGAGCAGTACTTC	CASTSGTVPSYEQYF
NA	NA	TRBJ2-5	TRBV29-1	13	TGCAGCGTTGTAGCCGGGGAGCAAGAGACCCAGTACTTC	CSVVAGEQETQYF
NA	NA	TRBJ2-3	TRBV5-4	13	TGTGCCAGCAGCAGAGTATACACAGATACGCAGTATTTT	CASSRVYTDTQYF
NA	NA	TRBJ2-5	TRBV11-1	15	TGTGCCAGCAGCTTGGGTCCAACGCCTAAAGAGACCCAGTACTTC	CASSLGPTPKETQYF
NA	NA	TRBJ1-5	TRBV11-2	13	TGTGCCAGCAGCTTAGATAGCAATCAGCCCCAGCATTTT	CASSLDSNQPQHF
NA	NA	TRBJ1-1	TRBV5-4	14	TGTGCCAGCAGCTTTCAGGAGGGGGACACTGAAGCTTTCTTT	CASSFQEGDTEAFF
NA	NA	TRBJ1-6	TRBV7-3	15	TGTGCCAGCAGGTCTAGCCGAGCGGAGGTCGGACCCCTCCACTTT	CASRSSRAEVGPLHF
NA	NA	TRBJ2-1	TRBV4-1	15	TGCGCCAGCAGCCCCGGCCTAGTCCTGGCCAATGAGCAGTTCTTC	CASSPGLVLANEQFF
NA	NA	TRBJ2-3	TRBV9	16	TGTGCCAGCAGCGTAGACGGGACTTTCGGCACAGATACGCAGTATTTT	CASSVDGTFGTDTQYF
NA	NA	TRBJ1-2	TRBV30	13	TGTGCCTGGATGACAGACGGAGGCTATGGCTACACCTTC	CAWMTDGGYGYTF
NA	NA	TRBJ1-1	TRBV4-3	13	TGCGCCAGCAGCCAAGGAGGAGGCTTTGAAGCTTTCTTT	CASSQGGGFEAFF
NA	TRBD2	TRBJ2-7	TRBV30	15	TGTGCCTGGAGGGAGGGACTAGCGGGGAGCTACGAGCAGTACTTC	CAWREGLAGSYEQYF
NA	NA	TRBJ2-1	TRBV7-3	15	TGTGCCAGCAGCTTAGGGCCCTATTTCAACAGTGAGCAGTTCTTC	CASSLGPYFNSEQFF
NA	NA	TRBJ1-1	TRBV6-6	13	TGTGCCAGCAGTTACTCATACGAAAATGAAGCTTTCTTT	CASSYSYENEAFF
NA	TRBD1	TRBJ1-5	TRBV7-9	14	TGTGCCAGCAGCTCGGGACAGGGTAATCCGCCCCAGCATTTT	CASSSGQGNPPQHF
NA	TRBD2	TRBJ2-2	TRBV5-1	19	TGCGCCAGCAGCTTGGGGGGCGGGCTAGCGGGGGGAAAGACCGGGGAGCTGTTTTTT	CASSLGGGLAGGKTGELFF
few	NA	TRBJ2-7	TRBV5-1	13	TGCGCCAGCAGCCCGGTGGCCAGCTACGAGCAGTACTTC	CASSPVASYEQYF
NA	NA	TRBJ1-2	TRBV4-2	14	TGTGCCAGCAGCCAAGACGGAACCGGCTATGGCTACACCTTC	CASSQDGTGYGYTF
NA	TRBD1	TRBJ1-6	TRBV30	13	TGTGCCTGGAGACAGGGGCGAAATTCACCCCTCCACTTT	CAWRQGRNSPLHF
NA	NA	TRBJ2-7	TRBV21-1	18	TGTGCCAGCAGCAAAGGGACCGTCTTCTATTTGCGCGCCTACGAGCAGTACTTC	CASSKGTVFYLRAYEQYF
NA	TRBD1	TRBJ2-1	TRBV7-2	15	TGTGCCAGCAAATATGACAGGGGCGGATGGAATGAGCAGTTCTTC	CASKYDRGGWNEQFF
once	TRBD1	TRBJ1-2	TRBV18	15	TGTGCCAGCTCAGGTGGAGGGGGCCCTAACTATGGCTACACCTTC	CASSGGGGPNYGYTF
NA	TRBD2	TRBJ2-1	TRBV10-1	15	TGCGCCAGCAGTCGGGGACTAGCGGGGGGTAGGGAGCAGTTCTTC	CASSRGLAGGREQFF
NA	NA	TRBJ1-4	TRBV21-1	15	TGTGCCAGCAGCGAACCGGGACAGTCTAATGAAAAACTGTTTTTT	CASSEPGQSNEKLFF
once	NA	TRBJ1-1	TRBV4-1	15	TGCGCCAGCAGCCTGACAGTGACCATGAACACTGAAGCTTTCTTT	CASSLTVTMNTEAFF
NA	NA	TRBJ2-3	TRBV5-1	16	TGCGCCAGCAGCTTGGTCGCAGAGCCTAGCACAGATACGCAGTATTTT	CASSLVAEPSTDTQYF
once	TRBD2	TRBJ2-2	TRBV19	16	TGTGCCAGTAGTATCGGCCCTAGCGGATACACCGGGGAGCTGTTTTTT	CASSIGPSGYTGELFF
NA	TRBD1	TRBJ1-2	TRBV5-5	17	TGTGCCAGCAGTTATTTAGGCGGGACAGGGGGCGATTATGGCTACACCTTC	CASSYLGGTGGDYGYTF
NA	TRBD2	TRBJ2-2	TRBV30	14	TGTGCCTGGAAACTAGCGGGGGGGCCCGGGGAGCTGTTTTTT	CAWKLAGGPGELFF
NA	NA	TRBJ2-1	TRBV2	12	TGTGCCAGCAGGGCAGGGGTTGATGAGCAGTTCTTC	CASRAGVDEQFF
NA	NA	TRBJ1-1	TRBV5-8	13	TGTGCCAGCAGTCAGGGCAGGGGCACTGAAGCTTTCTTT	CASSQGRGTEAFF
NA	NA	TRBJ1-6	TRBV2	13	TGTGCCAGCAGGGGACCTGGGGATTCACCCCTCCACTTT	CASRGPGDSPLHF
NA	TRBD1	TRBJ1-2	TRBV29-1	15	TGCAGCGTTAAGGCCCCGGGACAGGGGCTGATCAACTACACCTTC	CSVKAPGQGLINYTF
NA	NA	TRBJ2-5	TRBV6-5	14	TGTGCCAGCAACATGGGAAGGTTCCAAGAGACCCAGTACTTC	CASNMGRFQETQYF
NA	NA	TRBJ1-1	TRBV4-1	14	TGCGCCAGCAGCCCACAATTGGGGGCCACTGAAGCTTTCTTT	CASSPQLGATEAFF
NA	NA	TRBJ2-1	TRBV28	15	TGTGCCAGCAAAGGGGGGGGGTTCTCCTACAATGAGCAGTTCTTC	CASKGGGFSYNEQFF
NA	TRBD1	TRBJ2-3	TRBV7-2	13	TGTGCCAGCAGCCAACAGGGGGAAGATACGCAGTATTTT	CASSQQGEDTQYF
NA	NA	TRBJ2-7	TRBV5-6	11	TGTGCCAGCAGCGGGTCCTACGAGCAGTACTTC	CASSGSYEQYF
NA	NA	TRBJ1-1	TRBV4-1	14	TGCGCCAGCAGCCAAACTTGGCAGAACACTGAAGCTTTCTTT	CASSQTWQNTEAFF